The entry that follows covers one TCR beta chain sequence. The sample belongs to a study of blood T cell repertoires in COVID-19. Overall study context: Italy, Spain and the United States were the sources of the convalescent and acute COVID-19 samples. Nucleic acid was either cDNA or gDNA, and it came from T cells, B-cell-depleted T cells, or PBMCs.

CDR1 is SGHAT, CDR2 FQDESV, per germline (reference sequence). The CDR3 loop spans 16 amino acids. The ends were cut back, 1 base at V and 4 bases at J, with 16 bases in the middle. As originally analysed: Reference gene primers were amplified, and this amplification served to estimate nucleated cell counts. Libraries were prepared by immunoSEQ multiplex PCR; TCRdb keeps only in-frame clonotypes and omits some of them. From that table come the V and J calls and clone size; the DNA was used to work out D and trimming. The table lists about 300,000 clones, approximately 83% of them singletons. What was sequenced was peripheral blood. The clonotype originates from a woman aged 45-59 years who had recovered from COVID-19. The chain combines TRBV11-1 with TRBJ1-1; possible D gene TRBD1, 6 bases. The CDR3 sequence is CASSLGVAQGVTEAFF. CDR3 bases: TGTGCCAGCAGCTTAGGAGTTGCACAGGGAGTCACTGAAGCTTTCTTT.